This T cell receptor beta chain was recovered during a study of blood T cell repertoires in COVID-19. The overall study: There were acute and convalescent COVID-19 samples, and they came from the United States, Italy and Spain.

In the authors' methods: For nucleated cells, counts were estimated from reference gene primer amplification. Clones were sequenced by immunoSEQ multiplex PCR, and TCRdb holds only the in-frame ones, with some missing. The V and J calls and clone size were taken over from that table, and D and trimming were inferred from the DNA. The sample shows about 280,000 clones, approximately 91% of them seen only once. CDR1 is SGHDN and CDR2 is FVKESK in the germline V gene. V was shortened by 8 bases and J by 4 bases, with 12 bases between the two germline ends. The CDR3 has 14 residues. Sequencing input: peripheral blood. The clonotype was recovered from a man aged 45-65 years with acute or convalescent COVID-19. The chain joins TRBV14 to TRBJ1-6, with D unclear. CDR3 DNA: TGTGCCAGCGTCGGTGCCCTTTATAATTCACCCCTCCACTTT. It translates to CASVGALYNSPLHF.